What follows are 15 T cell receptor beta chains derived from one specimen sequenced in a study of blood T cell repertoires in COVID-19 (dated by TCRdb to between 2020 and 2021). Library method: the immunoSEQ multiplex PCR assay. The table comes from immuneACCESS by way of TCRdb, which keeps in-frame sequences with V and J called. Part of the clones is missing from these tables; in studies checked, under half for an unresolved V gene and the rest for unknown reasons. The sample records about 110,000 clones, approximately 81% of which are singletons. Clones ranked in the top ten supply 1.4% to 1.5% of the sample. Sequenced sample: peripheral blood. These receptors all come from a man between 40 and 49 years old with acute or convalescent COVID-19.

This sequence joins TRBV6-2 or TRBV6-3 and TRBJ1-4, with 8 bases lining up with TRBD1. CDR1 and CDR2 (germline): MNHEY, SVGEGT. This CDR3 comprises 15 residues. V dropped 6 bases and J dropped 7; count of bases not matched to a gene: 10. Written as DNA, the CDR3 is TGTGCCAGCAGCCCCTGGCAGGGGGCGCGTGAAAAACTGTTTTTT. Its translation: CASSPWQGAREKLFF.

The chain is built from TRBV6-5 and TRBJ1-1, with 10 positions matching TRBD1. The CDR3 is 13 residues long. V lost 6 bases and J lost 4; bases outside the gene matches: 2. Germline assignment: CDR1 MNHEY and CDR2 SVGAGI. CDR3 DNA sequence: TGTGCCAGCAGACGGACAGGGGGCACTGAAGCTTTCTTT. Its protein product is CASRRTGGTEAFF.

The CDR3 bases are TGTGCCAGCAGCCCCTGCTTCCGGGACATCGACCAAGAGACCCAGTACTTC. It translates to CASSPCFRDIDQETQYF. The chain joins TRBV3-1 (or the pseudogene TRBV3-2) to TRBJ2-5, with D possibly being TRBD1 (6 bases). The V end lost 4 bases, the J end lost 0 bases, and 18 bases lay between the germline ends. Per germline, CDR1 LGHDT and CDR2 YNNKEL (reference sequence). The CDR3 loop spans 17 amino acids.

This chain joins TRBV13 and TRBJ1-3, with 7 bases lining up with TRBD1. Germline CDR1 reads PRHDT; CDR2 reads FYEKMQ (reference sequence). V lost 1 base to trimming and J lost 2 bases; unmatched junction nucleotides: 2. The CDR3 spans 15 residues. The CDR3 loop reads CASSLDRGPGNTIYF. The DNA of the CDR3 is TGTGCCAGCAGCTTAGATAGGGGGCCTGGAAACACCATATATTTT.

The count of this clone is one. The rearrangement links TRBV7-9 to TRBJ1-1, with D perhaps matching TRBD1 (6 bases). Germline CDR1 is SEHNR and CDR2 is FQNEAQ (reference sequence). The CDR3 has 13 amino acids. V was trimmed by 7 bases and J by 4 bases, leaving 13 bases between them. Here the CDR3 DNA reads TGTGCCAGCACCATGGGAGGGGGCACTGAAGCTTTCTTT. This codes for CASTMGGGTEAFF.

The chain couples TRBV2 to TRBJ2-3, with D possibly being TRBD1 (6 bases). The CDR3 is made up of 15 amino acids. V lost 7 bases to trimming and J lost 0 bases, with 14 bases between them. CDR1 SNHLY and CDR2 FYNNEI come from the germline V gene. The CDR3 protein is CASNGGQKSTDTQYF. For the CDR3, the DNA is TGTGCCAGCAACGGAGGACAGAAAAGCACAGATACGCAGTATTTT.

This rearrangement joins TRBV7-2 to TRBJ2-1; 7 bases align to TRBD1. With 2 bases clipped from V and 4 bases from J, the junction kept 5 bases outside the gene matches. The CDR3 runs 15 residues. Germline V gene data show CDR1 as SGHTA and CDR2 as FQGNSA. CDR3 loop: CASSLMGQPYNEQFF. The CDR3 coding sequence is TGTGCCAGCAGCTTAATGGGACAGCCTTACAATGAGCAGTTCTTC.

V and J are TRBV4-2 and TRBJ2-5; 8 bases are shared with TRBD2. V shed 0 bases and J 4 bases; nucleotides not matched to a gene: 4. The CDR3 is 15 amino acids. The germline CDR1 and CDR2 sequences are LGHNA and YNFKEQ. CDR3 DNA: TGTGCCAGCAGCCAAGATATTAGCGGGGCAGAGACCCAGTACTTC. Translated: CASSQDISGAETQYF.

This chain links TRBV30 with TRBJ2-5, with TRBD2 identical over 7 bases. V lost 2 bases to trimming and J lost 1 base; unmatched junction nucleotides: 7. This CDR3 region has 15 residues. Per germline, CDR1 GTSNPN and CDR2 SVGIG (reference sequence). The CDR3 protein is CAWSWGSSGQETQYF. DNA of the CDR3: TGTGCCTGGAGTTGGGGGTCTAGCGGCCAAGAGACCCAGTACTTC.

The rearrangement links TRBV7-2 to TRBJ1-3, with D perhaps TRBD1 (6 bases). V lost 5 bases and J lost 0, with 20 bases in between. Germline-derived CDR1 and CDR2 are SGHTA and FQGNSA. The CDR3 sequence is 18 residues long. CDR3 sequence: CASSKRRGGGPSGNTIYF. DNA of the CDR3: TGTGCCAGCAGCAAAAGACGTGGGGGGGGCCCCTCTGGAAACACCATATATTTT.

This chain links TRBV25-1 with TRBJ1-6; D is ambiguous. The CDR3 is 16 residues long. The germline V and J ends were trimmed by 2 bases and 0 bases, with 8 bases remaining between them. Germline loops: CDR1 MGHDK, CDR2 SYGVNS. Here the CDR3 DNA reads TGTGCCAGCAGTGAAGCCGGGAGCTCCTATAATTCACCCCTCCACTTT. It is translated as CASSEAGSSYNSPLHF.

This clone occurred a few times. The chain links TRBV6-4 to TRBJ2-1; weak D call: TRBD2 (5 bases). CDR1 and CDR2 from the germline V gene are MRHNA and SNTAGT. V lost 0 bases, J lost 1 base, and 7 bases lay in between. CDR3 length: 15 residues. The CDR3 bases are TGTGCCAGCAGTGACTCCGCGGGTTCCTACAATGAGCAGTTCTTC. This translates into CASSDSAGSYNEQFF.

Regarding this clone: Distinct nucleotide sequences in the sample also encode this CDR3. The chain joins TRBV7-2 to TRBJ1-1, with D possibly TRBD1 on 5 matching bases. The V end was cut by 2 bases, the J end by 4 bases, with 8 bases between. CDR3 size: 13 residues. The germline V gene has CDR1 SGHTA and CDR2 FQGNSA. CDR3 coding DNA: TGTGCCAGCAGCTTAACCGGGGGCACTGAAGCTTTCTTT. Amino acid sequence: CASSLTGGTEAFF.

The chain links TRBV4-1 to TRBJ1-1; D is unresolved. Between the trimmed V and J ends, which lost 0 bases and 0 bases, there was a span of 11 bases. CDR1 is MGHRA, CDR2 YSYEKL, per germline. This CDR3 is built from 16 residues. The CDR3 bases are TGCGCCAGCAGCCAAGAGAAACGGGGATTGAACACTGAAGCTTTCTTT. This encodes CASSQEKRGLNTEAFF.

The rearrangement uses TRBV6-5 and TRBJ1-1; a weak D match, TRBD1 (5 bases). V was cut by 6 bases and J by 5 bases, with 19 bases left in between. Germline V gene lookup returns CDR1 MNHEY and CDR2 SVGAGI. The CDR3 runs 15 residues. The CDR3 DNA is TGTGCCAGCAGGGACGGGGGGGTTCGAGGTACTGAAGCTTTCTTT. Translation: CASRDGGVRGTEAFF.